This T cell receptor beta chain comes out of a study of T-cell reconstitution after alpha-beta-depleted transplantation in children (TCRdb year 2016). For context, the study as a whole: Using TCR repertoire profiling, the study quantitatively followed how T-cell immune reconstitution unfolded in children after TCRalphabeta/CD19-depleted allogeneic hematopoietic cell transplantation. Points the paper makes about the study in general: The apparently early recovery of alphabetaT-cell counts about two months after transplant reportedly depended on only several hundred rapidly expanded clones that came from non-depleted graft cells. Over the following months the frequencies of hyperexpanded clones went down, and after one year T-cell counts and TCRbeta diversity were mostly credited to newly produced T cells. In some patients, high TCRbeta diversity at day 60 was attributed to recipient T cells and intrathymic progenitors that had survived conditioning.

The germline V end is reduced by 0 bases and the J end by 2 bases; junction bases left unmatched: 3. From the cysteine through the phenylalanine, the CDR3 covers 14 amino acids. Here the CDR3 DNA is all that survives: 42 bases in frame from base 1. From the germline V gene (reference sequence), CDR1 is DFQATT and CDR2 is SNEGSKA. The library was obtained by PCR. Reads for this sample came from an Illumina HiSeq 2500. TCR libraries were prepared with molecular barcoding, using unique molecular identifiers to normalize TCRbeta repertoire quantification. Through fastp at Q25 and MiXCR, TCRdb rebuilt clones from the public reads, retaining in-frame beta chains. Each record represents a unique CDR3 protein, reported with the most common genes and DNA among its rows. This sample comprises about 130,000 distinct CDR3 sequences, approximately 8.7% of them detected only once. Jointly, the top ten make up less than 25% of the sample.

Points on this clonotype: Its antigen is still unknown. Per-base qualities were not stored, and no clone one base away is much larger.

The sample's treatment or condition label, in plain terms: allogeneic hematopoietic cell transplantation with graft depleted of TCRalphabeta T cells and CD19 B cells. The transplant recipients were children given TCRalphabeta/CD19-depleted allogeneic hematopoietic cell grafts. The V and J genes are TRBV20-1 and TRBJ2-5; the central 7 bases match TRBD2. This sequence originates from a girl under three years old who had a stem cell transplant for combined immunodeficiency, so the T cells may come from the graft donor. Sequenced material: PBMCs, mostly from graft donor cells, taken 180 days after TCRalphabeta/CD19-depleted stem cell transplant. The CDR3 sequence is CSAREIGGQETQYF. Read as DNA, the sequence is TGCAGTGCTAGAGAAATCGGGGGGCAAGAGACCCAGTACTTC.